These T cell receptor beta chains were read from a single sample in a study of control samples from healthy donors and cancer patients. Data came from immunoSEQ multiplex PCR; TCRdb stores just in-frame clones and leaves some out. The sample carries about 65,000 clones, just over 90% recorded once. Sequencing used PBMCs. All receptors derive from a woman between 50 and 59 years old with colorectal cancer. Each CDR3 is given with its conserved first and last residue. D genes are given only for firm matches. The listing skips clone size in some rows; elsewhere it reads once, few, many or a size class.

J: TRBJ2-2; D: NA; size: NA; V: TRBV5-1; DNA: TGCGCCAGCAGCCCAAACACCGGGGAGCTGTTTTTT; CDR3: CASSPNTGELFF
J: TRBJ1-1; D: NA; size: NA; V: TRBV5-1; DNA: TGCGCCAGCAGCTTGGCTGGCGATAGTGAAGCTTTCTTT; CDR3: CASSLAGDSEAFF
J: TRBJ1-3; D: TRBD1; size: NA; V: TRBV5-5; DNA: TGTGCCAGCAGCTTGGACAGGGGGTATGGAAACACCATATATTTT; CDR3: CASSLDRGYGNTIYF
J: TRBJ1-5; D: NA; size: few; V: TRBV3-1/TRBV3-2; DNA: TGTGCCAGCAGTCTAGGTGTTGGCTCCAATCAGCCCCAGCATTTT; CDR3: CASSLGVGSNQPQHF
J: TRBJ1-2; D: NA; size: once; V: TRBV2; DNA: TGTGCCAGCAGTGAAGCGTTTGGCAGGGTGGATGGCTACACCTTC; CDR3: CASSEAFGRVDGYTF
J: TRBJ1-1; D: NA; size: NA; V: TRBV5-6; DNA: TGTGCCAGCAGCGCCTGGAGGGGGGACACTGAAGCTTTCTTT; CDR3: CASSAWRGDTEAFF
J: TRBJ1-6; D: TRBD1; size: NA; V: TRBV5-1; DNA: TGCGCCAGCAGCTTGGCTTCGGCAGGGGGTTCACCCCTCCACTTT; CDR3: CASSLASAGGSPLHF
J: TRBJ2-7; D: NA; size: NA; V: TRBV7-8; DNA: TGTGCCAGCAGCTTACCCGGGTTATCCGGCTCCTACGAGCAGTACTTC; CDR3: CASSLPGLSGSYEQYF
J: TRBJ2-2; D: TRBD1; size: NA; V: TRBV7-6; DNA: TGTGCCAGCGGGAAAGTGGGGGACAGGTACTTTGGGGAGCTGTTTTTT; CDR3: CASGKVGDRYFGELFF
J: TRBJ1-2; D: NA; size: NA; V: TRBV6-5; DNA: TGTGCCAGCAGTAACCGGGACAACCATGGCTACACCTTC; CDR3: CASSNRDNHGYTF
J: TRBJ1-4; D: NA; size: NA; V: TRBV7-9; DNA: TGTGCCAGCAGCTTTTTCAGTGAAAAACTGTTTTTT; CDR3: CASSFFSEKLFF